This TCR beta chain originates from a study of shared clonotypes between healthy human individuals. Whole-study context: Participating donors consisted of two women and a few men aged 18 to 49. Researchers assigned three CD4 naive, three CD4 memory, two CD8 naive and one CD8 memory plate to each donor.

The method was immunoSEQ multiplex PCR; TCRdb's version includes in-frame clones alone and lacks a portion of them. The data show roughly 770,000 clones, 95% to 97% seen once. Study-wide points: Across a handful of donors, naive CD4 shared roughly 5.2%, naive CD8 about 3.2%, memory CD4 more than 2%, memory CD8 around 0.42%.

Naive CD8 cells were CD45RO-negative, positively selected for CCR7, excluding terminally differentiated effector memory CD45RA+ cells. Only Caucasian adults living in Nashville, Tennessee made up the donor group. A remark on this clone: Antigen unknown.

CDR3 length: 14 residues. Germline CDR1 MGHRA, CDR2 YSYEKL. V lost 0 bases, J lost 5 bases, and 8 bases lay in between. This clonotype was obtained from a man aged 30 to 39 in good health. This chain links TRBV4-1 with TRBJ2-1; D remains unclear. The sample comprised naive CD8+ T cells sorted from blood. The CDR3 spells CASSQDSGDNEQFF. Here the CDR3 DNA reads TGCGCCAGCAGCCAAGATTCTGGGGACAATGAGCAGTTCTTC.